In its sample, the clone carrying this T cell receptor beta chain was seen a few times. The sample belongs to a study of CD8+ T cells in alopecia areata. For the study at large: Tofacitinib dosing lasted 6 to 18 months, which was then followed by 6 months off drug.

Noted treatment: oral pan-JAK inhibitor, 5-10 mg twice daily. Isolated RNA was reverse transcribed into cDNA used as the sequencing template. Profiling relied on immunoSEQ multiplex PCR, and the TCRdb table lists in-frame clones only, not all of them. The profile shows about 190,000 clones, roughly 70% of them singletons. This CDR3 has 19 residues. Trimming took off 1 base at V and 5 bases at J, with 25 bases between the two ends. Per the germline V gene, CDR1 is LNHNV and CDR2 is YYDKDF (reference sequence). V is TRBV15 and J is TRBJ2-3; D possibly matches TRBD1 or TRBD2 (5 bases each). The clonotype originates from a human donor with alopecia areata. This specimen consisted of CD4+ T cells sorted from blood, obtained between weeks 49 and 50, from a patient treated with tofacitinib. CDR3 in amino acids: CATSRGGAWGEMGIDTQYF. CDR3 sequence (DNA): TGTGCCACCAGCAGAGGAGGGGCGTGGGGCGAGATGGGGATAGATACGCAGTATTTT.